The 10 T cell receptor beta chains below were found in one sample sequenced in a study of cytomegalovirus exposure and HLA in healthy donors. The study ran its PCR with 60 Vbeta and 13 Jbeta primers. Using immunoSEQ multiplex PCR, the repertoire was profiled, and TCRdb retains in-frame clones only, with some absent. Altogether around 100,000 clones are present, 70% to 80% being singletons, with the ten largest covering over 4%. What was sequenced was PBMCs. The receptors stem from a female donor in good health and CMV-seropositive.

The V call is TRBV21-1, the J call TRBJ1-2; no check of the table's D call, TRBD1, against the DNA was made. TRBV21-1 is a recognized pseudogene. The CDR3 loop spans 16 amino acids. The DNA of the CDR3 is TGTGCCAGCAGCAACCAACTGCGGACAGGGGAGGACGGCTACACCTTC. It translates to CASSNQLRTGEDGYTF.

This clone was seen once. The chain links TRBV5-1 to TRBJ2-2, with no clear D. The germline V and J ends were trimmed by 4 bases and 1 base, with 8 bases remaining between them. Germline-derived CDR1 and CDR2 are SGHRS and YFSETQ. This CDR3 contains 14 residues. CDR3 bases: TGCGCCAGCAGCACAGCCTGGAACACCGGGGAGCTGTTTTTT. Amino acids: CASSTAWNTGELFF. The full variable domain, its missing parts supplied by reference TRBV5-1 and TRBJ2-2, is KAGVTQTPRYLIKTRGQQVTLSCSPISGHRSVSWYQQTPGQGLQFLFEYFSETQRNKGNFPGRFSGRQFSNSRSEMNVSTLELGDSALYLCASSTAWNTGELFFGEGSRLTVL.

This chain joins TRBV5-1 and TRBJ2-7; 8 nucleotides agree with TRBD1. This CDR3 region has 17 residues. Per germline, CDR1 SGHRS and CDR2 YFSETQ. Germline trimming cut 3 bases from V and 6 bases from J; bases unmatched to any gene: 17. Here the CDR3 DNA reads TGCGCCAGCAGCTACCAGGGGGCAGAACGCATCGGTGGCGAGCAGTACTTC. Amino acids: CASSYQGAERIGGEQYF. The whole variable domain, remainder taken from reference TRBV5-1 and TRBJ2-7, is KAGVTQTPRYLIKTRGQQVTLSCSPISGHRSVSWYQQTPGQGLQFLFEYFSETQRNKGNFPGRFSGRQFSNSRSEMNVSTLELGDSALYLCASSYQGAERIGGEQYFGPGTRLTVT.

V usage is TRBV18 and J usage is TRBJ1-5; D perhaps matches TRBD1 (6 bases). This CDR3 has 14 residues. Trimming cost V 3 bases and J 9 bases, with 15 bases left between them. Germline CDR1 is KGHSH and CDR2 is LQKENI. This chain's CDR3 is CASSPRGGDGPQHF. The CDR3 nucleotides read TGTGCCAGCTCACCCCGAGGGGGGGATGGGCCCCAGCATTTT.

The CDR3 reads CASSIAQGGRSTDTQYF. The CDR3 nucleotides are TGTGCCAGTAGTATAGCCCAGGGAGGGCGCAGCACAGATACGCAGTATTTT. The V gene is TRBV19, the J gene TRBJ2-3, with 7 positions matching TRBD2. The germline gives CDR1 LNHDA, CDR2 SQIVND (reference sequence). V trimming: 1 base; J trimming: 0 bases; junction bases outside the gene matches: 7. The length of the CDR3 is 17 residues.

The chain carries TRBV11-2 and TRBJ2-1; 8 bases map to TRBD1. J was trimmed by 0 bases and V by 5 bases; bases with no gene match: 15. In germline, CDR1 is SGHAT, CDR2 FQNNGV. The CDR3 covers 19 residues. The CDR3 bases are TGTGCCAGCAGCGTGCGAGCAGGGGGCATTGGAAGCTCCTACAATGAGCAGTTCTTC. This codes for CASSVRAGGIGSSYNEQFF.

The genes are TRBV9 and TRBJ2-7; 10 nucleotides match TRBD1. The V and J ends lost 0 bases and 6 bases, in that order; junction bases with no gene match: 6. Germline lookup yields CDR1 SGDLS and CDR2 YYNGEE. The CDR3 totals 15 residues. The CDR3 loop is CASSVGPTGGREQYF. The CDR3 DNA sequence: TGTGCCAGCAGCGTAGGCCCGACAGGGGGCCGCGAGCAGTACTTC.

The J gene is TRBJ2-5, the V gene TRBV4-3, with 7 bases fitting TRBD2. The CDR3 runs 15 residues. CDR1 is LGHNA and CDR2 is YSLEER in the germline V gene. After removal of 4 bases from V and 3 bases from J, the junction contained 8 bases not matched to a gene. The CDR3 region has the DNA TGCGCCAGCAGCCGGGCCGGTGCGGGGGAAGAGACCCAGTACTTC. Its translation: CASSRAGAGEETQYF.

This clone was counted only a few times. The chain combines TRBV4-3 with TRBJ2-7; D gene uncertain. Trimming took 0 bases from V and 4 from J, leaving 7 bases between them. CDR1 and CDR2 (germline): LGHNA, YSLEER. The CDR3 consists of 13 residues. The CDR3 DNA reads as TGCGCCAGCAGCCAAGAGCGAGGATACGAGCAGTACTTC. Translating gives CASSQERGYEQYF.

The genes are TRBV25-1 and TRBJ1-6, with TRBD1 identical over 9 bases. This CDR3 has 16 residues. V was pared by 1 base and J by 7 bases, with 5 bases of the junction left unmatched. Germline CDR1 and CDR2: MGHDK and SYGVNS. This CDR3 is CASSEFEGQGNSPLHF. The CDR3 bases are TGTGCCAGCAGTGAATTCGAGGGACAGGGCAATTCACCCCTCCACTTT.